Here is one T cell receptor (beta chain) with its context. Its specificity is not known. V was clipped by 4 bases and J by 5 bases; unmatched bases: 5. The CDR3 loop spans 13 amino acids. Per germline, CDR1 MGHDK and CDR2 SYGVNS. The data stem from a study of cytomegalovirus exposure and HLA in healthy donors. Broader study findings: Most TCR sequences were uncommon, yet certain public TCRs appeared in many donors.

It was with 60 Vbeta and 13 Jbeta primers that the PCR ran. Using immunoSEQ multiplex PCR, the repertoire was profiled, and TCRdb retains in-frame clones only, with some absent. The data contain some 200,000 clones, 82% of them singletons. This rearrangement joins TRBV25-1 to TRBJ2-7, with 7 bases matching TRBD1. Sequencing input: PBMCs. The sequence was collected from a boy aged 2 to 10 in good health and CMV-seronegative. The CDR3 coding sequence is TGTGCCAGCAGTGCGGACAGGTACGACGAGCAGTACTTC. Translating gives CASSADRYDEQYF.